The clone carrying this TCR beta chain was recorded a few times. What it binds is unknown. What was sequenced were expressed TCRB transcripts, since all of the isolated RNA had been reverse transcribed. The protocol was immunoSEQ multiplex PCR, while the TCRdb copy is restricted to in-frame clones and leaves out a portion. The table records 350,000 to 400,000 clones, less than 15% of them present only once. These data are taken from a study of beta chain features in type 1 diabetes. Study-level findings and limits: In the patient group, naive, central memory and Treg TCRB repertoires seemed more alike than in the healthy donor group.

Germline loops: CDR1 SGHVS, CDR2 FNYEAQ. The CDR3 sequence is 13 residues long. Trimming stripped 5 bases from V and 3 bases from J, with 9 bases between. Purity (above 95%) was reached by all sorted populations. The chain links TRBV7-6 to TRBJ2-3; D might be TRBD1 (5 bases). The sequence came from a young woman in good health. The sequenced sample was naive CD4+ T cells from blood. The DNA of the CDR3 is TGTGCCAGCAGCAGGGGCAGTACAGATACGCAGTATTTT. As protein: CASSRGSTDTQYF.